This T cell receptor beta chain was obtained from a study of T cells after yellow fever vaccination. Whole-study context: Those fractions that held only low numbers of cells were prepared using the SMART-Seq v4 Ultra Low Input RNA kit.

V dropped 5 bases and J dropped 6; count of bases not matched to a gene: 6. The CDR3 extends over 14 amino acids. Per the germline V gene, CDR1 is MNHEY and CDR2 is SVGEGT. UMIs and a universal primer site were added when TCR cDNA was made by 5'RACE template switching. MiXCR, run by TCRdb on the 5' RACE reads, gives a single entry per CDR3 protein. The repertoire holds some 300,000 distinct CDR3 sequences, about 10% seen once, with approximately 3% in the top ten. The study, taken as a whole, reports: Researchers cautioned that FACS-sorted repertoires could harbor abundant clonotypes contaminating from the bulk population.

This clonotype has more than one count but fewer than ten. The antigen remains unidentified. The clonotype originates from a man aged 18-30 years who received the YFV17D yellow fever vaccine. The chain combines TRBV6-2 or TRBV6-3 with TRBJ2-4, with TRBD1 matching over 8 bases. The sequencing used CD4+ T cells sorted from PBMCs, collected 45 days after the yellow fever booster vaccination. The CDR3 spells CASSMWTGINIQYF. In DNA, the CDR3 is TGTGCCAGCAGTATGTGGACAGGGATAAACATTCAGTACTTC.